This T cell receptor beta chain emerged from a study of T cells after yellow fever vaccination. Regarding the study as a whole: At less than 97% for CD4 and 88% for CD8, most primary-vaccination clones showed up again after the booster. Contaminating bulk clonotypes could be abundant in FACS-sorted repertoires.

TCRdb ran MiXCR on the 5' RACE reads and lists one entry per CDR3 protein. The sample lists approximately 160,000 distinct CDR3 sequences, roughly 9% occurring once. Germline assignment: CDR1 MNHEY and CDR2 SVGAGI. The CDR3 contains 15 residues. V trimming: 5 bases; J trimming: 2 bases; junction bases outside the gene matches: 5. Regarding this clonotype: Its antigen remains unidentified.

This clonotype was sampled from a man aged 18 to 29 who received the YFV17D yellow fever vaccine. The sequencing used CD8+ T cells sorted from PBMCs, collected 45 days after the yellow fever booster vaccination. V is TRBV6-5 and J is TRBJ2-5, with 10 bases aligning to TRBD1. The CDR3 here is CASSRTGGLQETQYF. DNA of the CDR3: TGTGCCAGCAGTAGGACAGGGGGTTTACAAGAGACCCAGTACTTC.